Listed here are 10 T cell receptor beta chains from one sample, sequenced in a study of T-cell reconstitution after alpha-beta-depleted transplantation in children. Researchers prepared the TCRbeta library using unique molecular identifiers, the study reports. One entry per CDR3 protein results from TCRdb running MiXCR on the PCR reads. The sample includes some 520,000 distinct CDR3 sequences, over 25% of them seen just once. The specimen was PBMCs from the stem cell graft donor, collected from the stem cell graft. The origin of the receptors is a human donor who donated a stem cell graft to a child with aplastic anemia.

This clonotype was seen just once. V usage is TRBV12-3 or TRBV12-4 and J usage is TRBJ2-7; D not resolved. V lost 7 bases and J 7 bases, leaving 11 bases between the germline ends. The CDR3 is 11 residues long. The CDR3 loop reads CASKGLGEQYF. The CDR3 bases are TGTGCCAGCAAAGGGCTGGGTGAGCAGTACTTC.

This clonotype was observed a few times. This chain uses TRBV15 with TRBJ2-7; tentative D call: TRBD1 (6 bases). Looked up from germline, CDR1 is LNHNV and CDR2 is YYDKDF (reference sequence). Trimming cost V 3 bases and J 2 bases, with 14 bases left between them. The CDR3 is 15 residues long. The CDR3 is CATSRVDSPTYEQYF. The CDR3 DNA follows: TGTGCCACCAGCAGGGTGGACAGCCCGACCTACGAGCAGTACTTC.

The chain employs TRBV24-1 and TRBJ2-2; a weak D match, TRBD1 (6 bases). The germline V gene has CDR1 KGHDR and CDR2 SFDVKD. Trimming cost V 0 bases and J 1 base, with 8 bases left between them. CDR3 size: 16 residues. The CDR3 DNA sequence: TGTGCCACCAGTGATTTGCGGGACAAGAACACCGGGGAGCTGTTTTTT. Residues: CATSDLRDKNTGELFF.

To note about this clonotype: At one of its ends the junction is not consistent with the germline gene, which may arise from a read error. The V gene is TRBV7-2, the J gene TRBJ2-1, with 9 nucleotides matching TRBD2. There are 17 residues in the CDR3. Germline V gives CDR1 SGHTA, CDR2 FQGNSA. The CDR3 DNA is TGTGCCAGCAGCGTAGCTAGCGGGACGAGCTCCTACAATGAGCAGTTCTTC. This encodes CASSVASGTSSYNEQFF.

This rearrangement joins TRBV5-6 to TRBJ1-2; 10 bases are a match to TRBD1. Germline CDR1 is SGHDT and CDR2 is YYEEEE. Trimming removed 3 bases from V and 6 bases from J; junction bases left unmatched: 5. This CDR3 comprises 14 residues. The CDR3 nucleotides read TGTGCCAGCAGCTCTACCGGACAGGGGGATGGCTACACCTTC. It is translated as CASSSTGQGDGYTF.

This chain links TRBV5-6 with TRBJ2-7, with D perhaps given as TRBD1 or TRBD2 (6 bases each). Trimming stripped 0 bases from V and 5 bases from J, with 15 bases between. CDR3 length: 15 amino acids. From germline, CDR1 is SGHDT and CDR2 YYEEEE. The CDR3 DNA is TGTGCCAGCAGCTTGGGTACGGGGGCTCGACACGAGCAGTACTTC. Translated: CASSLGTGARHEQYF.

The chain carries TRBV29-1 and TRBJ1-1; TRBD1 agrees at 8 bases. Trimming cost V 6 bases and J 1 base; bases outside gene matches: 7. This CDR3 has 14 residues. Germline values: CDR1 SQVTM, CDR2 ANQGSEA. The CDR3 region has the DNA TGCAGCGTGAGGCCCGGGACAGGGAACACTGAAGCTTTCTTT. This translates into CSVRPGTGNTEAFF.

The rearrangement uses TRBV19 and TRBJ1-3; D gene unclear. Trimming shortened V by 6 bases and J by 0 bases, and 6 bases separated the two germline ends. This CDR3 is 13 amino acids long. The germline V gene encodes CDR1 LNHDA and CDR2 SQIVND (reference sequence). The CDR3 bases are TGTGCCAGTAGAGCGAGCTCTGGAAACACCATATATTTT. This encodes CASRASSGNTIYF.

This clonotype appeared a few times. This rearrangement joins TRBV11-2 to TRBJ2-3; TRBD1 matches at 7 bases. After removal of 4 bases from V and 1 base from J, the junction contained 5 bases not matched to a gene. The CDR3 runs 15 residues. From germline, CDR1 is SGHAT and CDR2 FQNNGV. The CDR3 region has the DNA TGTGCCAGCAGCTCGGGACAGCCTGGCACAGATACGCAGTATTTT. The encoded protein is CASSSGQPGTDTQYF.

Only a few counts were recorded for this clonotype. The chain couples TRBV6-1 to TRBJ1-5; D remains ambiguous. Germline assignment: CDR1 MNHNS and CDR2 SASEGT. Between the trimmed V and J ends, which lost 6 bases and 1 base, there was a span of 10 bases. CDR3 length: 14 amino acids. The CDR3 is CASRADRSNQPQHF. Here the CDR3 DNA reads TGTGCCAGCAGGGCGGACCGCAGCAATCAGCCCCAGCATTTT.